This T cell receptor (beta chain) derives from a study of control samples from healthy donors and cancer patients. The trim removed 2 bases at V and 5 bases at J, leaving 6 bases unmatched. This CDR3 contains 15 residues. Germline CDR1 and CDR2: SGHTA and FQGNSA. The data were produced by immunoSEQ multiplex PCR, yet TCRdb's version contains in-frame clones alone and is incomplete. The table lists 110,000 or so clones, approximately 84% of them singletons. The receptor comes from a man aged 18-30 years in good health. This rearrangement joins TRBV7-2 to TRBJ2-5; 9 positions agree with TRBD1. What was sequenced was blood. The CDR3 nucleotides read TGTGCCAGCAGCTTAATAACAGGGGGCCTGGAGACCCAGTACTTC. It yields the protein CASSLITGGLETQYF.